This passage covers 17 T cell receptor beta chains from one sample sequenced in a study of blood T cell repertoires in COVID-19. Data came from immunoSEQ multiplex PCR; TCRdb stores just in-frame clones and leaves some out. The data hold 20,000 to 25,000 clones, with about 88% observed a single time. The sequenced sample was peripheral blood. Receptors were obtained from a human donor in a cohort sampled during active COVID-19. The donor label of this sample is uncertain.

The chain uses TRBV27 and TRBJ2-1; possible D gene TRBD1, 6 bases. Germline assignment: CDR1 MNHEY and CDR2 SMNVEV (reference sequence). CDR3 length equals 13 residues. Trimming pared 6 bases from V and 4 bases from J, leaving 10 bases between. This chain's CDR3 is CASRQGGYNEQFF. In DNA form, the CDR3 reads TGTGCCAGCAGACAAGGGGGATACAATGAGCAGTTCTTC.

The chain has TRBV11-3 and TRBJ2-7, with D possibly being TRBD2 (5 bases). Germline CDR1 reads SGHNT; CDR2 reads YENEEA. The CDR3 is made up of 16 amino acids. V gave up 7 bases and J gave up 3 bases, with 22 bases separating them. CDR3 bases: TGTGCCAGCAATCTGGGATCGGGTGCCGGGGACTACGAGCAGTACTTC. Translated: CASNLGSGAGDYEQYF.

V is TRBV29-1 and J is TRBJ2-1, with D maybe TRBD2 (5 bases). In germline, CDR1 is SQVTM, CDR2 ANQGSEA. V lost 6 bases and J lost 11, with 20 bases in between. The CDR3 covers 13 residues. CDR3: CSVYLTGEKKQFF. The CDR3 DNA is TGCAGCGTCTACTTAACTGGGGAGAAAAAGCAGTTCTTC.

This clone appeared once. V gene TRBV7-8 combines with J gene TRBJ2-5, with TRBD2 as a possible D gene (5 bases). V lost 1 base and J lost 5, with 11 bases in between. The germline V gene has CDR1 SGHVS and CDR2 FQNEAQ. The CDR3 covers 14 residues. Here the CDR3 reads CASSLGRGAETQYF. As DNA, the CDR3 is TGTGCCAGCAGCTTAGGACGGGGAGCCGAGACCCAGTACTTC.

The gene calls are TRBV7-9 and TRBJ2-3; possible D gene TRBD2, 6 bases. V lost 1 base and J 1 base, leaving 9 bases between the germline ends. The CDR3 is 15 residues long. Germline V gives CDR1 SEHNR, CDR2 FQNEAQ (reference sequence). The CDR3 loop reads CASSLVRDGTDTQYF. The CDR3 coding sequence is TGTGCCAGCAGCTTAGTGCGGGATGGCACAGATACGCAGTATTTT. Complete variable domain (other parts from reference TRBV7-9 and TRBJ2-3): DTGVSQNPRHKITKRGQNVTFRCDPISEHNRLYWYRQTLGQGPEFLTYFQNEAQLEKSRLLSDRFSAERPKGSFSTLEIQRTEQGDSAMYLCASSLVRDGTDTQYFGPGTRLTVL.

The chain employs TRBV3-1 (or the pseudogene TRBV3-2) and TRBJ1-1; TRBD1 matches 7 bases. This CDR3 contains 15 residues. Germline V gene data show CDR1 as LGHDT and CDR2 as YNNKEL (reference sequence). V shed 2 bases and J 3 bases; nucleotides not matched to a gene: 6. In nucleotides, the CDR3 is TGTGCCAGCAGCCAAACAGGGGTCGGGTACACTGAAGCTTTCTTT. It translates to CASSQTGVGYTEAFF.

J is TRBJ1-5 and V is TRBV6-5, with D hard to call. This CDR3 is built from 13 residues. The V and J ends lost 8 bases and 3 bases respectively, with 11 bases between them. Germline V gene lookup returns CDR1 MNHEY and CDR2 SVGAGI. CDR3 amino acids: CASSGLHNQPQHF. CDR3 DNA: TGTGCCAGCTCCGGACTGCACAATCAGCCCCAGCATTTT.

The chain uses TRBV5-5 and TRBJ1-4; possibly TRBD1 for D (6 bases). Germline-derived CDR1 and CDR2 are SGHKS and YYEKEE (reference sequence). The V end was cut by 4 bases, the J end by 3 bases, with 16 bases between. This CDR3 region has 16 residues. CDR3 in DNA: TGTGCCAGCAGCGGGGGACAAGCCCCTTCTAATGAAAAACTGTTTTTT. It encodes CASSGGQAPSNEKLFF.

The chain employs TRBV29-1 and TRBJ1-1; D call uncertain. The germline V gene has CDR1 SQVTM and CDR2 ANQGSEA. V lost 0 bases and J 4 bases, leaving 15 bases between the germline ends. The CDR3 has 15 residues. DNA of the CDR3: TGCAGCGTTGAAGAAGAAGGTATAGAGGGCACTGAAGCTTTCTTT. Protein sequence: CSVEEEGIEGTEAFF.

CDR3 sequence: CASSRRQGPYNEQFF. The CDR3 nucleotides read TGCGCCAGCAGCCGCCGACAGGGACCCTACAATGAGCAGTTCTTC. The chain joins TRBV5-1 to TRBJ2-1; 7 positions match TRBD1. The V gene end was trimmed by 4 bases and the J gene end by 2 bases; junction bases not matched to a gene: 6. Germline assignment: CDR1 SGHRS and CDR2 YFSETQ. This CDR3 is built from 15 residues.

The chain employs TRBV2 and TRBJ2-1, with D perhaps matching TRBD2 (7 bases). Trimming took 1 base from V and 9 from J, leaving 13 bases between them. The CDR3 totals 14 residues. Germline-derived CDR1 and CDR2 are SNHLY and FYNNEI. The CDR3, as DNA: TGTGCCAGCAGTGAAGGGACTAGAGGGGGTGAGCAGTTCTTC. It specifies CASSEGTRGGEQFF.

The chain uses TRBV4-2 and TRBJ2-3; 11 nucleotides line up with TRBD2. V lost 4 bases to trimming and J lost 5 bases; unmatched junction nucleotides: 5. Germline V gene data show CDR1 as LGHNA and CDR2 as YNFKEQ. The CDR3 is 15 residues long. CDR3 DNA sequence: TGTGCCAGCAGCCCACTAGCGGGAGAGGTAGATACGCAGTATTTT. Its protein product is CASSPLAGEVDTQYF.

The chain couples TRBV6-2 or TRBV6-3 to TRBJ2-7; possibly TRBD1 for D (6 bases). V shed 5 bases and J shed 0 bases, with 11 bases lying between them. Per germline, CDR1 MNHEY and CDR2 SVGEGT. CDR3 length: 14 residues. The CDR3 spells CASSTTGASYEQYF. The CDR3 nucleotides are TGTGCCAGCAGTACGACAGGTGCCTCCTACGAGCAGTACTTC.

This clone was counted a single time. The chain recombines TRBV9 with TRBJ2-5; 9 positions match TRBD1. CDR1 is SGDLS, CDR2 YYNGEE, per germline. The V segment lost 4 bases and the J segment 4 bases; nucleotides outside the gene matches: 8. This CDR3 spans 15 amino acids. CDR3 coding DNA: TGTGCCAGCAGCCCCGGGACAGGGAGGGGAGAGACCCAGTACTTC. Its translation: CASSPGTGRGETQYF.

The chain recombines TRBV7-9 with TRBJ1-4; D not resolved. The CDR3 contains 14 residues. CDR1 and CDR2 from the germline V gene are SEHNR and FQNEAQ (reference sequence). The germline V and J ends were trimmed by 5 bases and 8 bases, with 15 bases remaining between them. The CDR3 loop is CASSPPGWEEKLFF. The CDR3 DNA follows: TGTGCCAGCAGCCCCCCCGGGTGGGAGGAAAAACTGTTTTTT.

The V call is TRBV2, the J call TRBJ1-2, with D possibly TRBD1 on 5 matching bases. This CDR3 contains 15 residues. Germline V CDR1 and CDR2: SNHLY, FYNNEI. Trimming pared 0 bases from V and 2 bases from J, leaving 10 bases between. CDR3 amino acids: CASSEARGVNYGYTF. In DNA, the CDR3 is TGTGCCAGCAGTGAAGCGCGGGGGGTCAACTATGGCTACACCTTC. Full variable domain (remainder filled in from reference TRBV2 and TRBJ1-2): EPEVTQTPSHQVTQMGQEVILRCVPISNHLYFYWYRQILGQKVEFLVSFYNNEISEKSEIFDDQFSVERPDGSNFTLKIRSTKLEDSAMYFCASSEARGVNYGYTFGSGTRLTVV.

The chain joins TRBV18 to TRBJ2-7; 8 bases line up with TRBD1. Trimming at V came to 4 bases and at J to 7 bases, leaving 6 bases not matched to a gene. CDR3 length: 13 residues. CDR1 and CDR2 from the germline V gene are KGHSH and LQKENI. The CDR3 protein is CASSRQGTTEQYF. The CDR3 bases are TGTGCCAGCTCACGACAGGGGACCACGGAGCAGTACTTC.